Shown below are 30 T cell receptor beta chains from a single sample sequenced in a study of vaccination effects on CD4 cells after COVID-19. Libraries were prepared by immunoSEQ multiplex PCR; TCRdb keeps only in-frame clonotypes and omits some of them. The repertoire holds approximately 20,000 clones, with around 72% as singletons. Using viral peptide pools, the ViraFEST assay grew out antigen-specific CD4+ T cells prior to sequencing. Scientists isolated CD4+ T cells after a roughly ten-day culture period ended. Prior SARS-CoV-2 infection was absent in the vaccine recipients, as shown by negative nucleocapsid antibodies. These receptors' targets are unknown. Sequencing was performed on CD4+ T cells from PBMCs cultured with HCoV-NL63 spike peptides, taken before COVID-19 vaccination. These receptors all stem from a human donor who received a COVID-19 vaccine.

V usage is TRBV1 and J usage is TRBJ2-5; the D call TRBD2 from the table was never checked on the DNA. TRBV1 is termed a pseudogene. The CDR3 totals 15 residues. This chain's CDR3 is CTSSQASGGGETQYF. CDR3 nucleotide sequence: TGCACCAGCAGCCAAGCTAGCGGGGGGGGAGAGACCCAGTACTTC.

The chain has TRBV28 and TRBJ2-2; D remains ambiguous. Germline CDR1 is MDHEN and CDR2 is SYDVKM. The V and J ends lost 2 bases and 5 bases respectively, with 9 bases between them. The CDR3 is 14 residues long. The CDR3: CASSLQAGTGELFF. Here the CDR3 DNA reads TGTGCCAGCAGTTTACAGGCTGGGACCGGGGAGCTGTTTTTT.

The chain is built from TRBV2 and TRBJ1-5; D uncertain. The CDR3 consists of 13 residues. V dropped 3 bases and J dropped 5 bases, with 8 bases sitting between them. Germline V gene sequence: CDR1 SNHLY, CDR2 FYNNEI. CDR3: CASSEESYQPQHF. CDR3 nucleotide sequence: TGTGCCAGCAGTGAGGAAAGTTATCAGCCCCAGCATTTT. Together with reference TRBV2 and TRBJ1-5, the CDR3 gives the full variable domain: EPEVTQTPSHQVTQMGQEVILRCVPISNHLYFYWYRQILGQKVEFLVSFYNNEISEKSEIFDDQFSVERPDGSNFTLKIRSTKLEDSAMYFCASSEESYQPQHFGDGTRLSIL.

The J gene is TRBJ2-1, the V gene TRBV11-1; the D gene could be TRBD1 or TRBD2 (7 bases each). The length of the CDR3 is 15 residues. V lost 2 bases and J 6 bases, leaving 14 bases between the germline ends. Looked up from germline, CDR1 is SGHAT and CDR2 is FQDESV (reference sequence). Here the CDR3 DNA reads TGTGCCAGCAGCTTAATGACAGGGAGGGCCAATGAGCAGTTCTTC. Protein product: CASSLMTGRANEQFF.

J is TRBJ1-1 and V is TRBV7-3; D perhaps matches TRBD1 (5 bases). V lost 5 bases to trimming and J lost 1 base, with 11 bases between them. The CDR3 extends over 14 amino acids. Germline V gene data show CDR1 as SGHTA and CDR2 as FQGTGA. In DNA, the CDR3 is TGTGCCAGCAGCCTCTTGGGGGGGAACACTGAAGCTTTCTTT. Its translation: CASSLLGGNTEAFF.

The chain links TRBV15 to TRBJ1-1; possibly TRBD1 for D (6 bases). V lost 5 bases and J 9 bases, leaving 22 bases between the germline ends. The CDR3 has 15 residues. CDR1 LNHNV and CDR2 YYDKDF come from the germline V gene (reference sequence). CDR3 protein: CATSATGRSFRKAFF. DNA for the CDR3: TGTGCCACCAGCGCCACAGGGCGCTCATTCCGTAAAGCTTTCTTT.

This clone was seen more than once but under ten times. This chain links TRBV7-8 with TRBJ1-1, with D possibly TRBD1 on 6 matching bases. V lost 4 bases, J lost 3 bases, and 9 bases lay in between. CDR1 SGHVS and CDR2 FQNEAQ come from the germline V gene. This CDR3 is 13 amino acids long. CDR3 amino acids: CASSSTGHTEAFF. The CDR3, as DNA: TGTGCCAGCAGCTCAACAGGGCACACTGAAGCTTTCTTT.

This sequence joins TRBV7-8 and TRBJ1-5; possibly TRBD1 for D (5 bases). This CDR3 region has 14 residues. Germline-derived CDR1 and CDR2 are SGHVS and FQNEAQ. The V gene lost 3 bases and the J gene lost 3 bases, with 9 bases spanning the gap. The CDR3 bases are TGTGCCAGCAGCTTGCTAGGGACCAATCAGCCCCAGCATTTT. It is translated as CASSLLGTNQPQHF.

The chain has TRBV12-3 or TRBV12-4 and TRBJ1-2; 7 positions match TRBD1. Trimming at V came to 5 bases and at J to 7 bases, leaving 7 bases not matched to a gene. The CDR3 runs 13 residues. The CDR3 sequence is CASSTGAGFGYTF. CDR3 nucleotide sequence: TGTGCCAGCAGTACAGGGGCGGGCTTTGGCTACACCTTC.

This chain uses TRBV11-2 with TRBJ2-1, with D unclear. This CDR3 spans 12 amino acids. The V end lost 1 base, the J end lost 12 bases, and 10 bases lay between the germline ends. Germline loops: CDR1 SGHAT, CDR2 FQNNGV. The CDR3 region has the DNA TGTGCCAGCAGCTTAGGCATCTGGGGGCAGTTCTTC. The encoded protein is CASSLGIWGQFF. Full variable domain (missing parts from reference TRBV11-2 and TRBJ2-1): EAGVAQSPRYKIIEKRQSVAFWCNPISGHATLYWYQQILGQGPKLLIQFQNNGVVDDSQLPKDRFSAERLKGVDSTLKIQPAKLEDSAVYLCASSLGIWGQFFGPGTRLTVL.

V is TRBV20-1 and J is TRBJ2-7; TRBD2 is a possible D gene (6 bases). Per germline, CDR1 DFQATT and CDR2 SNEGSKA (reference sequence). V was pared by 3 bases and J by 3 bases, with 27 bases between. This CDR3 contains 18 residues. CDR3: CSASMRGREAPFNYEQYF. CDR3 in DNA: TGCAGTGCTAGTATGCGCGGCAGGGAGGCCCCGTTTAACTACGAGCAGTACTTC.

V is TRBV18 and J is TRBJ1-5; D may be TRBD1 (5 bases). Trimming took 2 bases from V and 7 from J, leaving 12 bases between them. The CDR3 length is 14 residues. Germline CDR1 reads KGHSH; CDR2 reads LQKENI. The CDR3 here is CASSPEGPSQPQHF. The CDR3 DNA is TGTGCCAGCTCACCAGAGGGGCCCTCCCAGCCCCAGCATTTT.

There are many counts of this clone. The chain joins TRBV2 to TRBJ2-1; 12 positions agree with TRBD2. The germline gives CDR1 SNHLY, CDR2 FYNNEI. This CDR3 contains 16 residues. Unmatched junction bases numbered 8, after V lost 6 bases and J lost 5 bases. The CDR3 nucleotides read TGTGCCAGCAGCTACCAACTAGCGGGGGGTAACAATGAGCAGTTCTTC. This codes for CASSYQLAGGNNEQFF.

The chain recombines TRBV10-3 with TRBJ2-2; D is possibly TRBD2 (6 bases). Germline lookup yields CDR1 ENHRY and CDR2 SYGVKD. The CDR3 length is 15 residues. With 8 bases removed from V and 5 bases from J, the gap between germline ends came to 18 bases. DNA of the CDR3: TGTGCCATCGCACAGACTAGAGAAAAAACCGGGGAGCTGTTTTTT. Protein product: CAIAQTREKTGELFF.

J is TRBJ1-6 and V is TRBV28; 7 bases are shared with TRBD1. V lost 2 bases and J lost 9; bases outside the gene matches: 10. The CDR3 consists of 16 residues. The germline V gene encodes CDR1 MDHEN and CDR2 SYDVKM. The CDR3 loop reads CASSLRGAGGISPLHF. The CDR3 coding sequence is TGTGCCAGCAGTTTACGGGGGGCAGGGGGAATTTCACCCCTCCACTTT.

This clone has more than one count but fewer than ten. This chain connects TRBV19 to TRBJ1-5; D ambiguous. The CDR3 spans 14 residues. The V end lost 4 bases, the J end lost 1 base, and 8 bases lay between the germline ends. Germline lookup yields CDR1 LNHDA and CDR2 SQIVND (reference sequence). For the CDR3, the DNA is TGTGCCAGTAGTAGGCGTTGGAGCAATCAGCCCCAGCATTTT. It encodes CASSRRWSNQPQHF.

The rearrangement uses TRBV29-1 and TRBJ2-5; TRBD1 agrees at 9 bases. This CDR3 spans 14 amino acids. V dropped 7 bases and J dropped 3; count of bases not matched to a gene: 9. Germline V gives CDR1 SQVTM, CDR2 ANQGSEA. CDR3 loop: CSGGTGLHEETQYF. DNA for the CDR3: TGCAGCGGTGGGACAGGGCTCCACGAAGAGACCCAGTACTTC.

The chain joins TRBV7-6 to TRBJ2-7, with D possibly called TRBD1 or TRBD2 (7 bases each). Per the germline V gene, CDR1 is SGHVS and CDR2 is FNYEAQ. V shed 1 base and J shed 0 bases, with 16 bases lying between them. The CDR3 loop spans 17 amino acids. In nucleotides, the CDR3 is TGTGCCAGCAGCTTAGGTCAGGGGGGGACCTTCTCCTACGAGCAGTACTTC. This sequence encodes CASSLGQGGTFSYEQYF.

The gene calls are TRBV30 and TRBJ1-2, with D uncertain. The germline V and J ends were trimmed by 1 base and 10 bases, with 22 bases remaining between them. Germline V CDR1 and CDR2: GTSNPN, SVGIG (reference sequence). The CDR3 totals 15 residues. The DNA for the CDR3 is TGTGCCTGGAGTGCCAATCCGGGTCCGACCCGGGACTACACCTTC. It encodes CAWSANPGPTRDYTF.

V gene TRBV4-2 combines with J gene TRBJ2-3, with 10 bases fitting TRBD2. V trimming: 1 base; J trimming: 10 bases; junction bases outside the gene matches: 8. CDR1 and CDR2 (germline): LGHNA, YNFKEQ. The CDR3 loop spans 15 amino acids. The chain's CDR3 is CASSQGPTSGSSQYF. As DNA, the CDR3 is TGTGCCAGCAGCCAAGGTCCGACTAGCGGGTCCTCGCAGTATTTT.

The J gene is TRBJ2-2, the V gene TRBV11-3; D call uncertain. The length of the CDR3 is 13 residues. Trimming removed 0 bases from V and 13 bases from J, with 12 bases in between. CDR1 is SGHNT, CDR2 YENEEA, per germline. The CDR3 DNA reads TGTGCCAGCAGCTTAGATGGCGTTGGCGCGCTGTTTTTT. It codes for CASSLDGVGALFF.

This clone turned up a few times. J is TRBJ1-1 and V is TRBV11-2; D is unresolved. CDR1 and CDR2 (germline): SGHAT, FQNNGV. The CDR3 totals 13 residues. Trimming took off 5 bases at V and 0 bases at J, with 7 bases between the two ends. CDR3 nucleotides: TGTGCCAGCAGCCCCCAGGTGAACACTGAAGCTTTCTTT. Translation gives CASSPQVNTEAFF.

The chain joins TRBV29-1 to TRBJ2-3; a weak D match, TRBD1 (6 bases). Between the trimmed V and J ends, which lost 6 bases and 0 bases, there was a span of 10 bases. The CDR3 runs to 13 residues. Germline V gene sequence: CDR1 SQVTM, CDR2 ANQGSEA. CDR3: CSVGHYSTDTQYF. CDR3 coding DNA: TGCAGCGTGGGACATTATAGCACAGATACGCAGTATTTT.

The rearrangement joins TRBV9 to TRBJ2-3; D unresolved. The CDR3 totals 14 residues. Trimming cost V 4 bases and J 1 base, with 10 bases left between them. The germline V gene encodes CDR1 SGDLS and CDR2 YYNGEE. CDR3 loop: CASSPQIGTDTQYF. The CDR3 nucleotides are TGTGCCAGCAGCCCCCAGATTGGCACAGATACGCAGTATTTT.

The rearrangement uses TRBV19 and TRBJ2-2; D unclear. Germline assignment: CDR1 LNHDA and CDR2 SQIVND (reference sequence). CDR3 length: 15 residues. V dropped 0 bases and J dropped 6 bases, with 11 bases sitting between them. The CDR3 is CASSIDGRRPGELFF. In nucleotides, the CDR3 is TGTGCCAGTAGTATAGATGGCAGGCGCCCCGGGGAGCTGTTTTTT.

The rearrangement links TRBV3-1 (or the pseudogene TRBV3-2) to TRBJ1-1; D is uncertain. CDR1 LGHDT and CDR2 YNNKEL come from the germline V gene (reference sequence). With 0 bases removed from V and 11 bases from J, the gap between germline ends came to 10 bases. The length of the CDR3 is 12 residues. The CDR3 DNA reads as TGTGCCAGCAGCCAAGATGGAGCCCGGGCTTTCTTT. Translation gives CASSQDGARAFF.

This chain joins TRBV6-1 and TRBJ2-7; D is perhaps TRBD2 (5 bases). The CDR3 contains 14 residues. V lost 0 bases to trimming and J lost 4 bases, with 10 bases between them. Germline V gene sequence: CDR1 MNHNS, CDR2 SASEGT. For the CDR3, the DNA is TGTGCCAGCAGTGAAGCCGGACTGGTTTACGAGCAGTACTTC. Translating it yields CASSEAGLVYEQYF.

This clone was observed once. The CDR3 region is CASSQRGGTDTQYF. CDR3 DNA: TGCGCCAGCAGCCAACGGGGGGGCACAGATACGCAGTATTTT. The chain is built from TRBV4-1 and TRBJ2-3, with 7 bases fitting TRBD2. The CDR3 is 14 amino acids. The V segment lost 2 bases and the J segment 1 base; nucleotides outside the gene matches: 0. Germline V gene lookup returns CDR1 MGHRA and CDR2 YSYEKL.

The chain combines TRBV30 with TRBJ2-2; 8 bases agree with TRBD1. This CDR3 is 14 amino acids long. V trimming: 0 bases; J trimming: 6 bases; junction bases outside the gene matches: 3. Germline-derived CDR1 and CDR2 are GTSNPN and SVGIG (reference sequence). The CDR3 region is CAWSVRTGSGELFF. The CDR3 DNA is TGTGCCTGGAGTGTACGGACAGGGTCCGGGGAGCTGTTTTTT.

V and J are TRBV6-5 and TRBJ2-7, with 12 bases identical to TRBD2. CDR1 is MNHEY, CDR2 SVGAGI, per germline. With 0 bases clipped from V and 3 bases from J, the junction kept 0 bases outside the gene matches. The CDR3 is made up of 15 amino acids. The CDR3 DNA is TGTGCCAGCAGTTACTCGACTAGCGGGGGCTACGAGCAGTACTTC. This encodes CASSYSTSGGYEQYF.